Detailed here is one T cell receptor beta chain. Antigen specificity is unknown. The source of the sample is a study of vaccination effects on CD4 cells after COVID-19. Overall study context: Specimens were obtained from a couple of convalescent patients 16 days and one week prior to vaccination. General observations from the study: New vaccine-induced clones dominated post-vaccine spike-reactive clones in convalescents.

Looked up from germline, CDR1 is MGHRA and CDR2 is YSYEKL. The CDR3 runs to 15 residues. Trimming took 0 bases from V and 8 from J, leaving 16 bases between them. Method: immunoSEQ multiplex PCR; TCRdb's copy keeps in-frame clones and lacks some. The sample records around 37,000 clones, approximately 70% being singletons. Before sequencing took place, the ViraFEST assay used viral peptide pools to expand antigen-specific CD4+ T cells. Culture proceeded for more than nine days, and CD4+ T cells were then isolated. This individual tested PCR-positive for SARS-CoV-2 infection between March and December 2020. Each well held some 2 million PBMC cultured with around 10 ug/ml peptides and approximately 11 IU/ml IL-2.

This clonotype was sampled from a human donor who had a prior SARS-CoV-2 infection. This specimen was CD4+ T cells from PBMCs cultured with a peptide pool, taken before COVID-19 vaccination. This chain uses TRBV4-1 with TRBJ1-2; possibly TRBD1 for D (5 bases). The CDR3 region is CASSQERQGVGGYTF. The CDR3 DNA is TGCGCCAGCAGCCAAGAACGCCAGGGAGTAGGGGGCTACACCTTC.